This T cell receptor (beta chain) was profiled in a study of beta chain features in type 1 diabetes. At the level of the study: Patients looked much like healthy donors when it came to age, gender and cell yields.

This clone was seen at least ten times. The antigen is unknown. The entirety of the isolated RNA underwent reverse transcription, so expressed TCRB transcripts were sequenced. The read count averaged approximately 3.3 million across naive, central memory and regulatory T cell samples. The method was immunoSEQ multiplex PCR; TCRdb's version includes in-frame clones alone and lacks a portion of them. This sample has 300,000 to 400,000 clones, with approximately 8% found just once. Trimming pared 1 base from V and 0 bases from J, leaving 13 bases between. The length of the CDR3 is 17 residues. The germline V gene encodes CDR1 SGHTA and CDR2 FQGNSA. Study results and caveats: Cells with high TCR expression could be over-represented by cDNA sequencing.

This sequence was found in a young woman in good health. Material for sequencing was central memory CD4+ T cells from blood. The chain combines TRBV7-2 with TRBJ2-4; D uncertain. The CDR3 DNA is TGTGCCAGCAGCTTAGTGGTTGGGCGCCCAGCCAAAAACATTCAGTACTTC. It is translated as CASSLVVGRPAKNIQYF.